This TCR beta chain derives from a study of T cells in Graves' hyperthyroidism and ophthalmopathy. Study results and caveats: Appearing also in blood were most of the thyroid clonotypes expanded above 0.001.

Unmatched junction bases numbered 5, after V lost 7 bases and J lost 1 base. The CDR3 contains 16 residues. Germline loops: CDR1 LNHDA, CDR2 SQIVND (reference sequence). As to this clonotype: Its specificity is not known.

Amplification of TCR beta CDR3 regions used RNA as the template. An initial round of RT-PCR targeting the TCR CDR3 relied on the HTBI primer set. In TCRdb, the multiplex PCR reads were re-called with MiXCR into one record per CDR3 protein. The sample lists about 660,000 distinct CDR3 sequences, roughly 46% occurring once. The sequenced sample consisted of peripheral blood or thyroid tissue (not recorded which). The source is an adult man with Graves' disease, either hyperthyroidism or ophthalmopathy (not recorded which). The rearrangement links TRBV19 to TRBJ2-2; 11 nucleotides match TRBD2. The DNA for the CDR3 is TGTGCCAGTACAAAGGGACTAGCGGAGAACACCGGGGAGCTGTTTTTT. Amino acid sequence: CASTKGLAENTGELFF.